A selection of T cell receptor beta chains follows, all from one sample in a study of neoadjuvant anti-PD-1 for oral cavity cancer. Produced via immunoSEQ multiplex PCR; TCRdb's table is partial and in-frame only. The sample gives about 68,000 clones, about 85% of which show up once; 3.4% is in the top ten. This material consisted of PBMCs, taken after nivolumab (anti-PD-1) treatment. These receptors originate from a person between 35 and 79 years old with oral cavity squamous cell carcinoma. The CDR3 runs from the conserved cysteine through the conserved F or W. Each record gives: V gene, D gene, CDR3 length, J gene, clone size, CDR3 DNA, CDR3 protein. The D gene is left open where the match is weak. Only some rows state a clone size, as once, few, many or a class for expanded clones.

V: TRBV11-2
D: NA
length: 17
J: TRBJ1-3
size: NA
DNA: TGTGCCAGCAGCCGAGGGGGGTCCTACCTCCCTGGAAACACCATATATTTT
CDR3: CASSRGGSYLPGNTIYF

V: TRBV28
D: TRBD1
length: 14
J: TRBJ1-2
size: NA
DNA: TGTGCCACAAGCCACAGGGGGCGAGGCTATGGCTACACCTTC
CDR3: CATSHRGRGYGYTF

V: TRBV6-1
D: NA
length: 14
J: TRBJ2-3
size: NA
DNA: TGTGCCAGCACCGGACGTAGAAGCACAGATACGCAGTATTTT
CDR3: CASTGRRSTDTQYF

V: TRBV30
D: TRBD1
length: 15
J: TRBJ2-5
size: NA
DNA: TGTGCCTGGAGTGTGACACCACAGGGGGCAGAGACCCAGTACTTC
CDR3: CAWSVTPQGAETQYF

V: TRBV19
D: NA
length: 15
J: TRBJ1-5
size: NA
DNA: TGTGCCAGTAGAAACGAGGGTCCACAGGGTCAGCCCCAGCATTTT
CDR3: CASRNEGPQGQPQHF

V: TRBV10-1
D: NA
length: 14
J: TRBJ1-1
size: few
DNA: TGCGCCAGCAGGGAGGGAGGAGAACACACTGAAGCTTTCTTT
CDR3: CASREGGEHTEAFF

V: TRBV6-7
D: NA
length: 17
J: TRBJ2-2
size: NA
DNA: TGTGCCAGCAGTTACTCGACCGGACTCAACAACACCGGGGAGCTGTTTTTT
CDR3: CASSYSTGLNNTGELFF

V: TRBV28
D: NA
length: 12
J: TRBJ2-7
size: NA
DNA: TGTGCCAGCAAGGACACTTCCTACGAGCAGTACTTC
CDR3: CASKDTSYEQYF

V: TRBV5-1
D: TRBD1
length: 13
J: TRBJ1-1
size: few
DNA: TGCGCCAGCAGCCCGACAGGGAGGGGTGAAGCTTTCTTT
CDR3: CASSPTGRGEAFF

V: TRBV10-3
D: NA
length: 15
J: TRBJ2-4
size: NA
DNA: TGTGCCATCAGTCCCGGCGCGGCTTTAGGAAACATTCAGTACTTC
CDR3: CAISPGAALGNIQYF

V: TRBV6-1
D: TRBD1
length: 14
J: TRBJ2-1
size: NA
DNA: TGTGCCAGCAGACCGGGACAGGGTGGGAATGAGCAGTTCTTC
CDR3: CASRPGQGGNEQFF

V: TRBV19
D: NA
length: 15
J: TRBJ2-2
size: few
DNA: TGTGCCAGCCACGGGGGGCTAACGGACACCGGGGAGCTGTTTTTT
CDR3: CASHGGLTDTGELFF

V: TRBV2
D: NA
length: 14
J: TRBJ1-2
size: once
DNA: TGTGCCAGCAGCGCGCGGCGACAGGACAATGGCTACACCTTC
CDR3: CASSARRQDNGYTF

V: TRBV11-2
D: NA
length: 12
J: TRBJ2-1
size: NA
DNA: TGTGCCAGCACTACTGGGTCCGCTGAGCAGTTCTTC
CDR3: CASTTGSAEQFF

V: TRBV19
D: TRBD1
length: 14
J: TRBJ1-2
size: NA
DNA: TGTGCCAGTAGTACTACCGGGACAGGGGACGGCTACACCTTC
CDR3: CASSTTGTGDGYTF

V: TRBV6-1
D: NA
length: 15
J: TRBJ2-5
size: NA
DNA: TGTGCCAGCAGTGTGACTAGATCAAACCAAGAGACCCAGTACTTC
CDR3: CASSVTRSNQETQYF

V: TRBV2
D: NA
length: 15
J: TRBJ2-7
size: NA
DNA: TGTGCCAGCAGTAGAGGGCCCTTAAGCTCCTACGAGCAGTACTTC
CDR3: CASSRGPLSSYEQYF

V: TRBV27
D: NA
length: 12
J: TRBJ1-1
size: NA
DNA: TGTGCCAGCAGCTGGGGCTGCTTCCGGGCTTTCTTT
CDR3: CASSWGCFRAFF

V: TRBV6-5
D: NA
length: 13
J: TRBJ1-5
size: NA
DNA: TGTGCCAGCAGTTGGGACAGCAATCAGCCCCAGCATTTT
CDR3: CASSWDSNQPQHF

V: TRBV10-2
D: NA
length: 14
J: TRBJ2-7
size: few
DNA: TGCGCCAGCAGTGAGGAGACCAGCTCCTACGAGCAGTACTTC
CDR3: CASSEETSSYEQYF

V: TRBV29-1
D: TRBD2
length: 12
J: TRBJ2-5
size: NA
DNA: TGCAGCGTTACTAGCGGAGAAGAGACCCAGTACTTC
CDR3: CSVTSGEETQYF

V: TRBV6-6
D: NA
length: 13
J: TRBJ2-3
size: NA
DNA: TGTGCCAGCACCGACAGACCGGCAGATACGCAGTATTTT
CDR3: CASTDRPADTQYF

V: TRBV11-3
D: TRBD1
length: 17
J: TRBJ2-3
size: NA
DNA: TGTGCCAGCAGCTTAGGCAGTTCGACAGGGCGGGCAGATACGCAGTATTTT
CDR3: CASSLGSSTGRADTQYF

V: TRBV5-6
D: NA
length: 16
J: TRBJ2-1
size: NA
DNA: TGTGCCAGCAGCCAAGGCGTAGCGAGCACCTACAATGAGCAGTTCTTC
CDR3: CASSQGVASTYNEQFF

V: TRBV5-6
D: NA
length: 13
J: TRBJ2-3
size: NA
DNA: TGTGCCAGCAGCTTGAATCTGGGTGATACGCAGTATTTT
CDR3: CASSLNLGDTQYF

V: TRBV19
D: NA
length: 16
J: TRBJ1-3
size: NA
DNA: TGTGCCAGTAACCCGGGACGGTCCGTATCTGGAAACACCATATATTTT
CDR3: CASNPGRSVSGNTIYF

V: TRBV29-1
D: NA
length: 14
J: TRBJ1-3
size: NA
DNA: TGCAGCGTTGGGGGAGAAGCCTCTGGAAACACCATATATTTT
CDR3: CSVGGEASGNTIYF

V: TRBV30
D: NA
length: 15
J: TRBJ2-5
size: NA
DNA: TGTGCCTGGAGTCCTGACAGGAGGGAGGAAGAGACCCAGTACTTC
CDR3: CAWSPDRREEETQYF

V: TRBV7-3
D: NA
length: 13
J: TRBJ2-1
size: few
DNA: TGTGCCAGCAGCCCCGGTCGCACCGGCGAGCAGTTCTTC
CDR3: CASSPGRTGEQFF

V: TRBV20-1
D: NA
length: 11
J: TRBJ2-1
size: NA
DNA: TGCAGTGGTCACAGTTTTAGTGAGCAGTTCTTC
CDR3: CSGHSFSEQFF

V: TRBV19
D: NA
length: 18
J: TRBJ2-2
size: NA
DNA: TGTGCCAGTAGTATTGGGAACAGGGTAGGGATTGGCACCGGGGAGCTGTTTTTT
CDR3: CASSIGNRVGIGTGELFF

V: TRBV11-2
D: NA
length: 14
J: TRBJ2-2
size: NA
DNA: TGTGCCAGCAGCTTAGTTCTGGCCGCGGGGGAGCTGTTTTTT
CDR3: CASSLVLAAGELFF

V: TRBV5-1
D: NA
length: 15
J: TRBJ1-4
size: NA
DNA: TGCGCCAGCAGCTCAACGGCCCTGGAGGGGGAAAAACTGTTTTTT
CDR3: CASSSTALEGEKLFF

V: TRBV30
D: NA
length: 11
J: TRBJ2-5
size: once
DNA: TGTGCCTGGGGGGTGGGTGAGACCCAGTACTTC
CDR3: CAWGVGETQYF

V: TRBV5-4
D: TRBD2
length: 15
J: TRBJ2-7
size: once
DNA: TGTGCCAGCAGCTTTCGGACTAGCGGACCCTACGAGCAGTACTTC
CDR3: CASSFRTSGPYEQYF

V: TRBV6-5
D: NA
length: 11
J: TRBJ2-7
size: NA
DNA: TGTGCCAGCAGTTCTAGGGTCGAGCAGTACTTC
CDR3: CASSSRVEQYF

V: TRBV4-1
D: NA
length: 17
J: TRBJ1-4
size: NA
DNA: TGCGCCAGCAGCCATTTGGTCCAGACACCTCGAAATGAAAAACTGTTTTTT
CDR3: CASSHLVQTPRNEKLFF

V: TRBV6-6
D: NA
length: 16
J: TRBJ2-7
size: NA
DNA: TGTGCCAGCAGTTACTCGTTACAGAGTGCATCCTACGAGCAGTACTTC
CDR3: CASSYSLQSASYEQYF

V: TRBV30
D: NA
length: 16
J: TRBJ1-1
size: NA
DNA: TGTGCCTGGATGCCCGGGGGCTACCTCTCGAACACTGAAGCTTTCTTT
CDR3: CAWMPGGYLSNTEAFF

V: TRBV11-3
D: TRBD1
length: 15
J: TRBJ1-1
size: NA
DNA: TGTGCCAGCAGCGGGGGGACAGACCTGAACACTGAAGCTTTCTTT
CDR3: CASSGGTDLNTEAFF

V: TRBV20-1
D: NA
length: 11
J: TRBJ1-2
size: few
DNA: TGCAGTGCTAGGCACCAGTCTGGCTACACCTTC
CDR3: CSARHQSGYTF

V: TRBV11-3
D: NA
length: 13
J: TRBJ2-2
size: NA
DNA: TGTGCCAGCAGCTTAGGGGTGGCAGGGGAGCTGTTTTTT
CDR3: CASSLGVAGELFF